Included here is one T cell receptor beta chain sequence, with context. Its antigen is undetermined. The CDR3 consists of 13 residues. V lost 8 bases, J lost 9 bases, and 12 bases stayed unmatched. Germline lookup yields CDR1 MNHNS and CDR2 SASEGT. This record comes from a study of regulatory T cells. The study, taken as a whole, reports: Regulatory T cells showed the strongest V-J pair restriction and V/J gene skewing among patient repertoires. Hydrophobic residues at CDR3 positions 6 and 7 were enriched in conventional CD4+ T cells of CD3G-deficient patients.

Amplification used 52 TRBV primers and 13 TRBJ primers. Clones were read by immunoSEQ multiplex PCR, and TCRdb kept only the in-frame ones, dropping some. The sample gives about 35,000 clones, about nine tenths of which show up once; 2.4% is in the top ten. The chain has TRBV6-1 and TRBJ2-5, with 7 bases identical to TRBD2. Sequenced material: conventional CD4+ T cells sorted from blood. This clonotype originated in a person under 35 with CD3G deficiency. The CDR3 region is CASAGVIGPAQYF. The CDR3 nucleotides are TGTGCCAGCGCGGGGGTAATAGGACCTGCCCAGTACTTC.